The rows below give T cell receptor beta chains drawn from one sample of a study of control samples from healthy donors and cancer patients. Sequencing used immunoSEQ multiplex PCR; TCRdb keeps in-frame clones, though not all of them. The table lists 150,000 to 200,000 clones, approximately 90% of them singletons. The sample comprised blood. All receptors come from a woman aged 25 to 39 in good health. Each CDR3 is given with its conserved first and last residue. A D gene is named only where the DNA matches it firmly. Clone size is stated in some rows and not others, as once, few, many or a class when expanded.

V gene: TRBV28
D gene: .
J gene: TRBJ1-5
clone size: .
CDR3 DNA: TGTGCCAGCAGTTTATGGGAGGGCAATCAGCCCCAGCATTTT
CDR3 protein: CASSLWEGNQPQHF

V gene: TRBV6-6
D gene: .
J gene: TRBJ2-2
clone size: few
CDR3 DNA: TGTGCCAGCAGTTCGAGCCCCGGGGAGCTGTTTTTT
CDR3 protein: CASSSSPGELFF

V gene: TRBV6-2/TRBV6-3
D gene: TRBD1
J gene: TRBJ1-5
clone size: .
CDR3 DNA: TGTGCCAGCAGTTCCCCGACAGGGTATCAGCCCCAGCATTTT
CDR3 protein: CASSSPTGYQPQHF

V gene: TRBV30
D gene: TRBD1
J gene: TRBJ1-6
clone size: .
CDR3 DNA: TGTGCCTGGAGTGCCAAGGGGGACAGGGGGGGTTGCAATTCACCCCTCCACTTT
CDR3 protein: CAWSAKGDRGGCNSPLHF

V gene: TRBV7-3
D gene: TRBD1
J gene: TRBJ2-1
clone size: .
CDR3 DNA: TGTGCCAGCAGCTCAGGACAGGGGCACTACAATGAGCAGTTCTTC
CDR3 protein: CASSSGQGHYNEQFF

V gene: TRBV4-1
D gene: .
J gene: TRBJ2-7
clone size: .
CDR3 DNA: TGCGCCAGCAGCCAAGTCGGGATCTCCTACGAGCAGTACTTC
CDR3 protein: CASSQVGISYEQYF

V gene: TRBV5-4
D gene: TRBD2
J gene: TRBJ2-7
clone size: .
CDR3 DNA: TGTGCCAGCAGCCCAGGGACTAGCGGGAGGCTTGAGCAGTACTTC
CDR3 protein: CASSPGTSGRLEQYF

V gene: TRBV10-3
D gene: .
J gene: TRBJ1-2
clone size: .
CDR3 DNA: TGTGCCACCATGGGGGAAGGATCGTATGGCTACACCTTC
CDR3 protein: CATMGEGSYGYTF

V gene: TRBV7-8
D gene: .
J gene: TRBJ2-7
clone size: .
CDR3 DNA: TGTGCCAGCCGCCAGCGAGGAAGCTCCTACGAGCAGTACTTC
CDR3 protein: CASRQRGSSYEQYF

V gene: TRBV12-3/TRBV12-4
D gene: .
J gene: TRBJ1-2
clone size: .
CDR3 DNA: TGTGCCAGCAGCCTAGGTCGGGGTAATGGCTACACCTTC
CDR3 protein: CASSLGRGNGYTF

V gene: TRBV18
D gene: .
J gene: TRBJ2-3
clone size: .
CDR3 DNA: TGTGCCAGCTCATCGGACCTAGCGGATACGCAGTATTTT
CDR3 protein: CASSSDLADTQYF

V gene: TRBV28
D gene: .
J gene: TRBJ2-7
clone size: once
CDR3 DNA: TGTGCCAGCATTAGCGCGAACTACGAGCAGTACTTC
CDR3 protein: CASISANYEQYF

V gene: TRBV4-1
D gene: TRBD1
J gene: TRBJ1-6
clone size: few
CDR3 DNA: TGCGCCAGCAGCCGGCGGCCGGAACAGGGGAATTCACCCCTCCACTTT
CDR3 protein: CASSRRPEQGNSPLHF

V gene: TRBV18
D gene: .
J gene: TRBJ2-1
clone size: .
CDR3 DNA: TGTGCCAGCTCACAGTGGGAGAGTGAGCAGTTCTTC
CDR3 protein: CASSQWESEQFF

V gene: TRBV2
D gene: TRBD2
J gene: TRBJ2-7
clone size: .
CDR3 DNA: TGTGCCAGCGTGAGGACTAGCGGCGCCTACGAGCAGTACTTC
CDR3 protein: CASVRTSGAYEQYF

V gene: TRBV6-4
D gene: .
J gene: TRBJ2-1
clone size: .
CDR3 DNA: TGTGCCAGCAGTGACTACGCCCACAATGAGCAGTTCTTC
CDR3 protein: CASSDYAHNEQFF

V gene: TRBV28
D gene: TRBD2
J gene: TRBJ2-7
clone size: .
CDR3 DNA: TGTGCCAGCAGGACTAGCGGGATCTACGAGCAGTACTTC
CDR3 protein: CASRTSGIYEQYF

V gene: TRBV3-1/TRBV3-2
D gene: .
J gene: TRBJ2-6
clone size: .
CDR3 DNA: TGTGCCAGCAGCCAAGGACAGTCAGAATCTGGGGCCAACGTCCTGACTTTC
CDR3 protein: CASSQGQSESGANVLTF

V gene: TRBV5-1
D gene: TRBD1
J gene: TRBJ1-2
clone size: .
CDR3 DNA: TGCGCCAGCAGCAAATCCGGGACAGGGGCTGGCTACACCTTC
CDR3 protein: CASSKSGTGAGYTF

V gene: TRBV30
D gene: .
J gene: TRBJ2-2
clone size: once
CDR3 DNA: TGTGCCTGGAGTGTTTTACAGTCGAACACCGGGGAGCTGTTTTTT
CDR3 protein: CAWSVLQSNTGELFF

V gene: TRBV10-3
D gene: .
J gene: TRBJ2-7
clone size: .
CDR3 DNA: TGTGCCATCAGTGAGTCGAACAGTCCAGCCTACGAGCAGTACTTC
CDR3 protein: CAISESNSPAYEQYF

V gene: TRBV13
D gene: .
J gene: TRBJ2-7
clone size: .
CDR3 DNA: TGTGCCAGCAGCGCCTTTGGAAGCCGCAGCTCCTACGAGCAGTACTTC
CDR3 protein: CASSAFGSRSSYEQYF

V gene: TRBV7-3
D gene: TRBD2
J gene: TRBJ2-7
clone size: .
CDR3 DNA: TGTGCCAGCAGCCCGGCTAGCGGGAGCTACGAGCAGTACTTC
CDR3 protein: CASSPASGSYEQYF

V gene: TRBV12-3/TRBV12-4
D gene: .
J gene: TRBJ2-7
clone size: .
CDR3 DNA: TGTGCCAGCACCCAGGGTGGCCCTGGGCAGTACTTC
CDR3 protein: CASTQGGPGQYF

V gene: TRBV28
D gene: .
J gene: TRBJ2-5
clone size: .
CDR3 DNA: TGTGCCAGCACGGTAACCACAGAGCAAGAGACCCAGTACTTC
CDR3 protein: CASTVTTEQETQYF

V gene: TRBV28
D gene: .
J gene: TRBJ2-7
clone size: .
CDR3 DNA: TGTGCCAGCAGTCTGGACAGTTCCTACGAGCAGTACTTC
CDR3 protein: CASSLDSSYEQYF

V gene: TRBV2
D gene: .
J gene: TRBJ1-1
clone size: .
CDR3 DNA: TGTGCCAGCAGGGGAGGACAGAACACTGAAGCTTTCTTT
CDR3 protein: CASRGGQNTEAFF

V gene: TRBV5-4
D gene: .
J gene: TRBJ1-2
clone size: .
CDR3 DNA: TGTGCCAGTATGACATTCTATGGCTACACCTTC
CDR3 protein: CASMTFYGYTF

V gene: TRBV5-1
D gene: .
J gene: TRBJ2-1
clone size: .
CDR3 DNA: TGCGCCAGCAGCTTGGTACGGACCGGGACCGAGAACAATGAGCAGTTCTTC
CDR3 protein: CASSLVRTGTENNEQFF

V gene: TRBV2
D gene: .
J gene: TRBJ1-6
clone size: .
CDR3 DNA: TGTGCCAGCAGTGAAAGGCAGCCGGACTATAATTCACCCCTCCACTTT
CDR3 protein: CASSERQPDYNSPLHF

V gene: TRBV7-9
D gene: .
J gene: TRBJ1-3
clone size: .
CDR3 DNA: TGTGCCAGCAGCTTTCAGGGAGCCGGAAACACCATATATTTT
CDR3 protein: CASSFQGAGNTIYF

V gene: TRBV7-3
D gene: .
J gene: TRBJ2-7
clone size: .
CDR3 DNA: TGTGCCAGCAGCTTAACAGGGGACTCCTACGAGCAGTACTTC
CDR3 protein: CASSLTGDSYEQYF

V gene: TRBV18
D gene: TRBD1
J gene: TRBJ1-6
clone size: .
CDR3 DNA: TGTGCCAGCTCACCTACAGGGGATCCGGGTTCACCCCTCCACTTT
CDR3 protein: CASSPTGDPGSPLHF